This entry is about one T cell receptor beta chain. Per the study methods: Quantification of nucleated cells was approximated via reference gene primer amplification. The assay was immunoSEQ multiplex PCR, and TCRdb's table has in-frame clones only and misses some. That table furnishes V, J and clone size, whereas the DNA furnished D and trimming. This sample carries some 140,000 clones, 84% of them seen once, and the ten largest clones take approximately 1.5%. The V and J ends lost 0 bases and 1 base, in that order; junction bases with no gene match: 8. The CDR3 is 17 residues long. Per the germline V gene, CDR1 is KGHSH and CDR2 is LQKENI. This entry comes from a study of blood T cell repertoires in COVID-19. In the study overall: Both acute and convalescent COVID-19 samples were obtained from the United States, Italy and Spain. Nucleic acid was either cDNA or gDNA, and it came from T cells, B-cell-depleted T cells, or PBMCs.

The chain has TRBV18 and TRBJ1-1; 7 bases agree with TRBD1. The source of this sequence is a man in his sixties with acute or convalescent COVID-19. Input material: peripheral blood. For the CDR3, the DNA is TGTGCCAGCTCACCACCTTTCCTCGACAGGGAGAACACTGAAGCTTTCTTT. Protein product: CASSPPFLDRENTEAFF.